These 24 T cell receptor beta chains were all obtained from the same sample, sequenced in a study of blood T cell repertoires in COVID-19. Repertoires were generated with immunoSEQ multiplex PCR, while TCRdb's copy carries only in-frame clones and drops some. The table includes 110,000 to 150,000 clones, roughly four fifths detected once. Specimen: peripheral blood. All receptors come from a man at least 80 years old with acute or convalescent COVID-19.

About this clone: Additional DNA sequences in this sample encode the identical CDR3. This chain connects TRBV18 to TRBJ1-5; 9 bases map to TRBD1. J was trimmed by 3 bases and V by 3 bases; bases with no gene match: 3. CDR1 KGHSH and CDR2 LQKENI come from the germline V gene. This CDR3 comprises 15 residues. CDR3 in amino acids: CASSPGTGNNQPQHF. The CDR3 DNA sequence: TGTGCCAGCTCACCTGGGACAGGGAACAATCAGCCCCAGCATTTT.

This clone was observed a handful of times. J is TRBJ2-7 and V is TRBV18, with 7 bases lining up with TRBD1. CDR3 length equals 14 residues. The germline CDR1 and CDR2 sequences are KGHSH and LQKENI. Trimming cost V 3 bases and J 6 bases; bases outside gene matches: 8. CDR3 loop: CASSPSGQSREQYF. CDR3 in DNA: TGTGCCAGCTCACCGTCGGGACAGTCCCGCGAGCAGTACTTC.

V gene TRBV18 combines with J gene TRBJ1-1; 8 bases are shared with TRBD1. This CDR3 contains 13 residues. Trimming took 11 bases from V and 2 from J; bases not matched to a gene: 7. The V gene's germline CDR1 is KGHSH and CDR2 LQKENI. CDR3 sequence: CASLQGVNTEAFF. In nucleotides, the CDR3 is TGTGCCTCGTTACAGGGGGTCAACACTGAAGCTTTCTTT.

This chain links TRBV9 with TRBJ2-5; 7 positions agree with TRBD1. CDR1 and CDR2 from the germline V gene are SGDLS and YYNGEE. With 0 bases clipped from V and 2 bases from J, the junction kept 7 bases outside the gene matches. CDR3 length equals 16 residues. The CDR3 loop is CASSVEGRGLQETQYF. CDR3 in DNA: TGTGCCAGCAGCGTAGAGGGCAGGGGGTTGCAAGAGACCCAGTACTTC.

This clone was counted only a few times. The genes are TRBV5-6 and TRBJ2-5, with D tentatively TRBD1 (6 bases). The CDR3 has 15 amino acids. CDR1 is SGHDT, CDR2 YYEEEE, per germline. V dropped 4 bases and J dropped 2 bases, with 15 bases sitting between them. The CDR3 spells CASSAPQGRQETQYF. The CDR3 coding sequence is TGTGCCAGCAGCGCACCCCAGGGGAGACAAGAGACCCAGTACTTC.

The gene calls are TRBV9 and TRBJ1-5; D gene unclear. The CDR3 runs to 15 residues. The ends were cut back, 4 bases at V and 0 bases at J, with 11 bases in the middle. Per germline, CDR1 SGDLS and CDR2 YYNGEE. The CDR3 loop reads CASSSDGYSNQPQHF. The DNA of the CDR3 is TGTGCCAGCAGCTCCGACGGGTATAGCAATCAGCCCCAGCATTTT.

This clone was found a few times. The chain combines TRBV6-5 with TRBJ2-7; TRBD2 agrees at 7 bases. CDR1 and CDR2 (germline): MNHEY, SVGAGI. Trimming cost V 6 bases and J 2 bases; bases outside gene matches: 10. This CDR3 comprises 15 residues. CDR3 sequence (DNA): TGTGCCAGCAGGATATCTAGCGGAGGTACCTACGAGCAGTACTTC. Its translation is CASRISSGGTYEQYF.

The chain uses TRBV19 and TRBJ1-2; maybe TRBD1 (5 bases). CDR3 length equals 11 residues. The germline V and J ends were trimmed by 11 bases and 7 bases, with 14 bases remaining between them. Germline assignment: CDR1 LNHDA and CDR2 SQIVND (reference sequence). CDR3 amino acids: CAGKTGFGYTF. CDR3 nucleotide sequence: TGTGCCGGAAAAACAGGATTTGGCTACACCTTC.

The V and J genes are TRBV5-1 and TRBJ2-5; tentative D call: TRBD1 (6 bases). Between the trimmed V and J ends, which lost 3 bases and 5 bases, there was a span of 17 bases. The CDR3 length is 15 residues. Looked up from germline, CDR1 is SGHRS and CDR2 is YFSETQ. CDR3 bases: TGCGCCAGCAGCTCGCAGGGGACGTGGTGGGAGACCCAGTACTTC. Amino acids: CASSSQGTWWETQYF.

This clone occurred a few times. The J gene is TRBJ1-1, the V gene TRBV5-1; D is unclear. V shed 4 bases and J shed 0 bases, with 10 bases lying between them. This CDR3 is 14 amino acids long. Germline V CDR1 and CDR2: SGHRS, YFSETQ. CDR3 residues: CASSRRELNTEAFF. In nucleotides, the CDR3 is TGCGCCAGCAGCCGCCGGGAATTGAACACTGAAGCTTTCTTT.

The chain combines TRBV4-2 with TRBJ1-2; the match to TRBD1 covers 12 bases. Germline V gives CDR1 LGHNA, CDR2 YNFKEQ. V gave up 4 bases and J gave up 3 bases; unmatched junction bases: 6. The length of the CDR3 is 16 residues. CDR3 nucleotides: TGTGCCAGCAGCCCCTCGGGACAGGGGGCGGACTATGGCTACACCTTC. Translated: CASSPSGQGADYGYTF.

This clone was detected only a few times. This rearrangement joins TRBV4-1 to TRBJ2-1; the match to TRBD1 covers 8 bases. V dropped 6 bases and J dropped 9; count of bases not matched to a gene: 10. This CDR3 contains 14 residues. Germline lookup yields CDR1 MGHRA and CDR2 YSYEKL. CDR3 protein: CASRKLTGGIEQFF. The CDR3 coding sequence is TGCGCCAGCAGGAAACTTACAGGGGGTATTGAGCAGTTCTTC.

This sequence joins TRBV2 and TRBJ2-6, with unresolved D. The CDR3 length is 19 residues. Germline CDR1 SNHLY, CDR2 FYNNEI. Trimming cost V 6 bases and J 3 bases, with 24 bases left between them. The CDR3 nucleotides read TGTGCCAGCAGCCACCATGCGGCGGAGTTAGGAATTGGGGCCAACGTCCTGACTTTC. Translating it yields CASSHHAAELGIGANVLTF.

For the CDR3, the DNA is TGTGCCAGCGACGGGACAGGCTCCTATGGCTACACCTTC. Protein product: CASDGTGSYGYTF. This rearrangement joins TRBV6-5 to TRBJ1-2, with TRBD1 identical over 8 bases. Germline V gene lookup returns CDR1 MNHEY and CDR2 SVGAGI. CDR3 length equals 13 residues. The V and J ends lost 8 bases and 4 bases, in that order; junction bases with no gene match: 6.

This clone was picked up one time. The V and J genes are TRBV15 and TRBJ2-3; the D gene is possibly TRBD2 (6 bases). CDR1 LNHNV and CDR2 YYDKDF come from the germline V gene (reference sequence). The V end lost 5 bases, the J end lost 3 bases, and 12 bases lay between the germline ends. This CDR3 is built from 14 residues. In DNA form, the CDR3 reads TGTGCCACCAGCCCCTCGGGGGAGACAGATACGCAGTATTTT. Translating gives CATSPSGETDTQYF.

This clone was recorded only once. The V and J genes are TRBV6-6 and TRBJ1-6, with 7 bases identical to TRBD1. J lost 9 bases, V lost 0 bases, and 5 bases had no gene match. CDR3 length: 15 residues. From germline, CDR1 is MNHNY and CDR2 SVGAGI (reference sequence). In DNA, the CDR3 is TGTGCCAGCAGTTACTCAGGTACAGGGGTTTCACCCCTCCACTTT. Translating gives CASSYSGTGVSPLHF.

This chain joins TRBV7-2 and TRBJ1-5; D unclear. CDR3 length: 13 residues. Germline values: CDR1 SGHTA, CDR2 FQGNSA. V shed 1 base and J shed 6 bases, with 7 bases lying between them. The CDR3 protein is CASSLDVAQPQHF. CDR3 bases: TGTGCCAGCAGCTTAGATGTGGCTCAGCCCCAGCATTTT. The full variable domain, with the rest looked up from reference TRBV7-2 and TRBJ1-5, is GAGVSQSPSNKVTEKGKDVELRCDPISGHTALYWYRQSLGQGLEFLIYFQGNSAPDKSGLPSDRFSAERTGGSVSTLTIQRTQQEDSAVYLCASSLDVAQPQHFGDGTRLSIL.

The rearrangement joins TRBV19 to TRBJ1-5, with D unresolved. With 5 bases removed from V and 0 bases from J, the gap between germline ends came to 2 bases. The CDR3 sequence is 12 residues long. CDR1 LNHDA and CDR2 SQIVND come from the germline V gene (reference sequence). The DNA for the CDR3 is TGTGCCAGTAGTTATAGCAATCAGCCCCAGCATTTT. Protein product: CASSYSNQPQHF.

This chain joins TRBV28 and TRBJ1-1; 7 bases line up with TRBD1. The CDR3 consists of 15 residues. V lost 5 bases and J lost 6; bases outside the gene matches: 12. The germline V gene has CDR1 MDHEN and CDR2 SYDVKM. The CDR3 protein is CASSPHRQGSPEAFF. CDR3 nucleotides: TGTGCCAGCAGTCCCCATCGACAGGGCTCCCCTGAAGCTTTCTTT.

CDR3 amino acids: CASSEQGFSGNTIYF. CDR3 DNA: TGCGCCAGCAGCGAACAGGGGTTCTCTGGAAACACCATATATTTT. J is TRBJ1-3 and V is TRBV4-3; 7 nucleotides align to TRBD1. Germline V gives CDR1 LGHNA, CDR2 YSLEER. This CDR3 has 15 amino acids. The junction had 4 bases not matched to a gene; V was cut back by 5 bases and J by 0 bases.

The V call is TRBV6-2 or TRBV6-3, the J call TRBJ2-1; 13 nucleotides line up with TRBD2. V shed 2 bases and J 8 bases; nucleotides not matched to a gene: 6. Per the germline V gene, CDR1 is MNHEY and CDR2 is SVGEGT. The length of the CDR3 is 16 residues. This CDR3 reads CASSYPTSGGAYEQFF. The DNA of the CDR3 is TGTGCCAGCAGTTACCCAACTAGCGGGGGGGCCTATGAGCAGTTCTTC.

The table lists this clone with a count of one. The chain links TRBV6-4 to TRBJ2-5; tentatively, D is TRBD1 (5 bases). Germline CDR1 and CDR2: MRHNA and SNTAGT. CDR3 length equals 14 residues. Trimming removed 5 bases from V and 2 bases from J, with 12 bases in between. Here the CDR3 reads CASSPGSGQETQYF. The CDR3 DNA reads as TGTGCCAGCAGTCCCGGGTCAGGGCAAGAGACCCAGTACTTC.

The chain is built from TRBV7-3 and TRBJ2-1, with TRBD2 as a possible D gene (5 bases). The germline V gene has CDR1 SGHTA and CDR2 FQGTGA. This CDR3 has 16 amino acids. Trimming took 6 bases from V and 5 from J, leaving 20 bases between them. CDR3 region: CASSIEGRNLNNEQFF. CDR3 sequence (DNA): TGTGCCAGCAGTATCGAGGGCAGAAATCTTAACAATGAGCAGTTCTTC.

The gene calls are TRBV3-1 (or the pseudogene TRBV3-2) and TRBJ2-7; TRBD1 matches at 8 bases. Germline loops: CDR1 LGHDT, CDR2 YNNKEL (reference sequence). This CDR3 contains 13 residues. The V segment lost 6 bases and the J segment 3 bases; nucleotides outside the gene matches: 4. CDR3 amino acids: CASSLDRGYEQYF. The CDR3 DNA sequence: TGTGCCAGCAGTTTAGACAGGGGCTACGAGCAGTACTTC.